This section outlines one T cell receptor (beta chain) sequence together with its context. The antigen remains unidentified. V lost 1 base and J 6 bases, leaving 9 bases between the germline ends. The CDR3 covers 13 residues. Germline CDR1 reads SGHNT; CDR2 reads YENEEA. Assay used: immunoSEQ multiplex PCR; TCRdb lists only in-frame clones, some missing. Among around 88,000 clones, roughly 91% were seen once, and the ten largest hold around 2.8%. The data stem from a study of T cell responses to AZD1222 COVID-19 vaccine. Study-level results: Once two AZD1222 doses were given, Spike-specific TCR breadth and depth went up. With dominance at 160-218 and 743-854, vaccine-associated CD4 TCRs spanned spike. Sampling that yielded the repertoires occurred only after the peak T cell response. Donors, mostly white British, included more females; clonal diversity was possibly underestimated.

This TCR was recovered from an adult in good health. The input for sequencing was peripheral blood, taken on day 0 of MenACWY control vaccination. The rearrangement joins TRBV11-3 to TRBJ1-2; D ambiguous. CDR3 DNA sequence: TGTGCCAGCAGCTTAGTCGCAGGCCATGGCTACACCTTC. As protein: CASSLVAGHGYTF. Together with reference TRBV11-3 and TRBJ1-2, the CDR3 gives the full variable domain: EAGVVQSPRYKIIEKKQPVAFWCNPISGHNTLYWYLQNLGQGPELLIRYENEEAVDDSQLPKDRFSAERLKGVDSTLKIQPAELGDSAVYLCASSLVAGHGYTFGSGTRLTVV.